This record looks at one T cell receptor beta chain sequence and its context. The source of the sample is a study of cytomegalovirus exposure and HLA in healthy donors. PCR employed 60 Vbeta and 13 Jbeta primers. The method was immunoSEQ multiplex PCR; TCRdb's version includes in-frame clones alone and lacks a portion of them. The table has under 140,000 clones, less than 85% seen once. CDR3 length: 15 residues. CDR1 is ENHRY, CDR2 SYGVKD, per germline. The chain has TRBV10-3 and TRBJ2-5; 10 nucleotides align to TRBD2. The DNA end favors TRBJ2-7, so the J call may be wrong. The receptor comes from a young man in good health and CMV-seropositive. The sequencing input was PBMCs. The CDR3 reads CAISEVTSGSYEQYF. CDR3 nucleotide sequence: TGTGCCATCAGTGAGGTGACTAGCGGGTCCTACGAGCAGTACTTC.